This T cell receptor beta chain was profiled in a study of cytomegalovirus exposure and HLA in healthy donors. General study points: The study listed under 200 cytomegalovirus-associated TCR beta chains. A previous analysis found most TCR beta V segments productive roughly 87% or roughly 30% of the time.

With regard to this clone: What it binds is unknown.

The V segment lost 1 base and the J segment 4 bases; nucleotides outside the gene matches: 4. CDR1 and CDR2 from the germline V gene are SEHNR and FQNEAQ (reference sequence). This CDR3 region has 14 residues. Primers: 60 Vbeta forward and 13 Jbeta reverse. Using immunoSEQ multiplex PCR, the repertoire was profiled, and TCRdb retains in-frame clones only, with some absent. The sample records 210,000 or so clones, 83% being singletons. Sequences were obtained from PBMCs. This clonotype was obtained from a girl between 10 and 17 years old in good health and CMV-seronegative. The rearrangement uses TRBV7-9 and TRBJ2-7, with 7 nucleotides matching TRBD1. The CDR3 spells CASSLGARGYEQYF. CDR3 in DNA: TGTGCCAGCAGCTTAGGTGCCAGGGGGTACGAGCAGTACTTC.